Detailed here is one T cell receptor beta chain. Its cognate antigen is unknown. The sample is drawn from a study of type 1 regulatory T cells. Study details: This in vitro CD4 product, T-allo10, is enriched for Tr1 cells and alloantigen-specific. Broader study findings: Compared with non-Tr1 cells, Tr1 cells showed a narrower TCR repertoire.

TCRdb itself ran the reads through MiXCR, one entry per CDR3 protein. The sample has approximately 45,000 distinct CDR3 sequences, 12% seen once. Trimming took 5 bases from V and 6 from J, leaving 10 bases between them. CDR1 is SEHNR, CDR2 FQNEAQ, per germline (reference sequence). This CDR3 spans 13 amino acids. This chain joins TRBV7-9 and TRBJ2-2; D is unclear. Sequenced material: cultured non-Tr1 T cells, either the whole culture or a sorted T cell fraction (not recorded which). The sequence was collected from a human donor in good health. In nucleotides, the CDR3 is TGTGCCAGCAGCCGGTGGGGTCCCGGGGAGCTGTTTTTT. The encoded protein is CASSRWGPGELFF.